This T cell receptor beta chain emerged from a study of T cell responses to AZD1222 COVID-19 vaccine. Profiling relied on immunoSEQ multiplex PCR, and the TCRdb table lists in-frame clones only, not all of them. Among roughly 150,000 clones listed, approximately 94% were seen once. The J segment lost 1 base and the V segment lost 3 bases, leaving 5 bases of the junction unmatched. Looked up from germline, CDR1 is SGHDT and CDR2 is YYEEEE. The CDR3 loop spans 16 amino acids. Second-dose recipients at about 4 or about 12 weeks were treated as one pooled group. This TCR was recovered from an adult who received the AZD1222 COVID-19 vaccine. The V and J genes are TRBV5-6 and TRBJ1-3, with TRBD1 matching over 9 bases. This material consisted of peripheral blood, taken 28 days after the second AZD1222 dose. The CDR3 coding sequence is TGTGCCAGCAGCTCCGGGACAGGGTTATCTGGAAACACCATATATTTT. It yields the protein CASSSGTGLSGNTIYF.